These T cell receptor beta chains were read from a single sample in a study of shared clonotypes between healthy human individuals. Libraries were prepared by immunoSEQ multiplex PCR; TCRdb keeps only in-frame clonotypes and omits some of them. The sample yields roughly 1,500,000 clones, 98% seen once. The sample taken for sequencing was naive CD4+ T cells sorted from blood. Source of these receptors: a man aged 25-40 years in good health. The CDR3 runs from the conserved cysteine through the conserved F or W. The order of the fields is J gene, clone size, V gene, D gene, CDR3 protein, CDR3 DNA. D genes are given only for firm matches. Not all rows give a size; the values are once, few, many and, for expanded clones, a class.

TRBJ2-7 | NA | TRBV11-2 | NA | CASSTAFGHPYEQYF | TGTGCCAGCAGCACTGCCTTTGGCCATCCCTACGAGCAGTACTTC
TRBJ2-1 | NA | TRBV7-7 | TRBD2 | CASSPGGGYNEQFF | TGTGCTAGCAGCCCCGGGGGGGGGTACAATGAGCAGTTCTTC
TRBJ2-6 | NA | TRBV5-1 | NA | CASSPYRAGANVLTF | TGCGCCAGCAGCCCTTATCGGGCTGGGGCCAACGTCCTGACTTTC
TRBJ1-1 | NA | TRBV7-2 | NA | CASSLYGPNTEAFF | TGTGCCAGCAGCTTATATGGGCCGAACACTGAAGCTTTCTTT
TRBJ1-1 | NA | TRBV5-1 | NA | CASSLKGNTEAFF | TGCGCCAGCAGCTTGAAGGGAAACACTGAAGCTTTCTTT
TRBJ2-2 | NA | TRBV7-2 | NA | CASRGQWNTGELFF | TGTGCCAGCAGAGGACAGTGGAACACCGGGGAGCTGTTTTTT
TRBJ1-4 | NA | TRBV25-1 | NA | CASSDRGQYNEKLFF | TGTGCCAGCAGTGACCGGGGACAATATAATGAAAAACTGTTTTTT
TRBJ2-1 | NA | TRBV18 | TRBD2 | CASSPQGLAGGNEQFF | TGTGCCAGCTCACCCCAGGGACTAGCGGGAGGGAATGAGCAGTTCTTC
TRBJ2-5 | NA | TRBV7-6 | NA | CASSLGALVQETQYF | TGTGCCAGCAGCTTAGGGGCACTAGTCCAAGAGACCCAGTACTTC
TRBJ2-1 | NA | TRBV7-9 | TRBD2 | CASTSRESGNSYNEQFF | TGTGCCAGCACCTCCAGGGAAAGCGGGAACTCCTACAATGAGCAGTTCTTC
TRBJ2-5 | NA | TRBV5-4 | TRBD2 | CASSWTSLPLLEETQYF | TGTGCCAGCAGCTGGACTAGTTTACCCTTGTTGGAGGAGACCCAGTACTTC
TRBJ2-5 | once | TRBV5-1 | TRBD1 | CASSLARTGGRETQYF | TGCGCCAGCAGCTTGGCCCGGACAGGGGGCCGGGAGACCCAGTACTTC
TRBJ2-5 | NA | TRBV28 | NA | CASSFPGGRGETQYF | TGTGCCAGCAGTTTTCCCGGGGGTAGGGGAGAGACCCAGTACTTC
TRBJ1-4 | NA | TRBV7-6 | NA | CASSLGTGNEKLFF | TGTGCCAGCAGCTTAGGGACCGGTAATGAAAAACTGTTTTTT
TRBJ2-7 | NA | TRBV18 | NA | CASSPWSLGKSEQYF | TGTGCCAGCTCACCTTGGTCCTTAGGTAAAAGCGAGCAGTACTTC
TRBJ2-3 | NA | TRBV5-1 | NA | CASSLAEGPPTADTQYF | TGCGCCAGCAGCTTGGCCGAGGGACCCCCAACGGCAGATACGCAGTATTTT
TRBJ2-1 | NA | TRBV6-1 | NA | CASSELGGNEQFF | TGTGCCAGCAGTGAACTGGGGGGCAATGAGCAGTTCTTC
TRBJ2-5 | NA | TRBV7-9 | TRBD2 | CASSPGLAGTQETQYF | TGTGCCAGCAGCCCAGGACTAGCGGGGACACAAGAGACCCAGTACTTC
TRBJ2-7 | once | TRBV10-3 | TRBD1 | CATWTGATYEQYF | TGTGCCACCTGGACAGGGGCAACCTACGAGCAGTACTTC
TRBJ2-5 | NA | TRBV11-2 | NA | CASSLALLETQYF | TGTGCCAGCAGCTTAGCGTTGTTGGAGACCCAGTACTTC
TRBJ2-7 | NA | TRBV15 | NA | CATSRDPGNVIYEQYF | TGTGCCACCAGCAGAGATCCGGGAAATGTCATTTACGAGCAGTACTTC
TRBJ2-1 | NA | TRBV18 | NA | CASSPQGQSYNEQFF | TGTGCCAGCTCACCCCAGGGCCAATCCTACAATGAGCAGTTCTTC
TRBJ1-5 | NA | TRBV7-8 | NA | CASSLIGEFQPQHF | TGTGCCAGCAGCTTAATTGGCGAGTTTCAGCCCCAGCATTTT
TRBJ2-5 | NA | TRBV29-1 | NA | CSARGAQETQYF | TGCAGCGCCCGGGGCGCCCAAGAGACCCAGTACTTC
TRBJ2-7 | once | TRBV5-1 | TRBD1 | CASSLAGTGAEQYF | TGCGCCAGCAGCCTGGCTGGGACAGGGGCTGAGCAGTACTTC
TRBJ2-5 | NA | TRBV7-3 | NA | CASSFSTKETQYF | TGTGCCAGCAGCTTCTCGACAAAAGAGACCCAGTACTTC
TRBJ2-1 | once | TRBV19 | NA | CASSMGRRMREQFF | TGTGCCAGTAGTATGGGGCGTAGAATGCGTGAGCAGTTCTTC
TRBJ2-4 | NA | TRBV5-5 | NA | CASSLGRGLEVAKNIQYF | TGTGCCAGCAGCTTGGGACGCGGGCTTGAGGTTGCCAAAAACATTCAGTACTTC
TRBJ2-7 | NA | TRBV19 | TRBD1 | CASSIGGTDEQYF | TGTGCCAGTAGTATAGGAGGGACAGACGAGCAGTACTTC